This T cell receptor beta chain was obtained from a study of blood T cell repertoires in COVID-19. This table comes from immunoSEQ multiplex PCR, and its TCRdb copy is limited to in-frame clones, with some not included. The table has some 390,000 clones, about 90% seen once; the top ten hold about 1.8%. The germline V gene encodes CDR1 MNHEY and CDR2 SMNVEV (reference sequence). This CDR3 region has 15 residues. J was trimmed by 4 bases and V by 6 bases; bases with no gene match: 12. This rearrangement joins TRBV27 to TRBJ2-7, with 7 bases fitting TRBD2. Sequenced: PBMCs or T cells enriched from blood (not recorded which). The sequence was collected from a young woman who had recovered from COVID-19. This CDR3 reads CASRPSSGAYYEQYF. CDR3 bases: TGTGCCAGCAGGCCTTCCAGCGGGGCTTATTACGAGCAGTACTTC.